Here is one TCR beta chain with its context. Its specificity is not known. One end of the junction fails to match germline, which may point to a read error. This entry is derived from a study of cytomegalovirus exposure and HLA in healthy donors. Whole-study findings and limits: On later analysis, the bulk of CMV-associated TCR beta chains appeared to be HLA-restricted.

The PCR used 60 Vbeta and 13 Jbeta primers. Only in-frame clones appear in the TCRdb table, and some are missing; sequencing was by immunoSEQ multiplex PCR. The data contain just over 200,000 clones, approximately 70% of them singletons. Sequencing used PBMCs. This receptor was taken from a man between 40 and 49 years old in good health and CMV-seropositive.

The CDR3 nucleotides read TGTGCCAGTAGTGACCGGGTTCTGAACACCAGGGAGCTGTTTTTT. This encodes CASSDRVLNTRELFF. This sequence joins TRBV19 and TRBJ2-2; D is undetermined. The germline V gene encodes CDR1 LNHDA and CDR2 SQIVND (reference sequence). The CDR3 sequence is 15 residues long.